This T cell receptor (beta chain) was sequenced for a study of T cells in Graves' hyperthyroidism and ophthalmopathy. This CDR3 is built from 15 residues. The V and J ends lost 0 bases and 6 bases respectively, with 15 bases between them. Germline V CDR1 and CDR2: SGHTA, FQGNSA. Stable disease denoted Graves' hyperthyroidism without ophthalmopathy progression within 18 months. The TCR beta CDR3 regions underwent amplification using RNA transcripts as the source. Using the HTBI primer set, a first-round RT-PCR was run on the TCR CDR3. MiXCR, applied by TCRdb to the multiplex PCR reads, yields one record per CDR3 protein. Of fewer than 600,000 distinct CDR3 sequences listed, around 15% are singletons.

The sequencing input was blood. The receptor was isolated from a woman aged 18 to 35 with Graves' hyperthyroidism. The rearrangement uses TRBV7-2 and TRBJ2-7; perhaps TRBD1 as D (5 bases). The DNA for the CDR3 is TGTGCCAGCAGCTTAGCATTAGGGGTGATAGGCGAGCAGTACTTC. Translation: CASSLALGVIGEQYF.